The 15 T cell receptor beta chains presented below share a single source sample, sequenced in a study of blood T cell repertoires in COVID-19. The repertoire was sequenced with immunoSEQ multiplex PCR; TCRdb's copy has only in-frame clones and lacks some. In the table there are around 200,000 clones, 85% to 90% of which are singletons. The sequenced sample was PBMCs or T cells enriched from blood (not recorded which). These receptors were collected from a woman between 40 and 55 years old with acute COVID-19.

The chain joins TRBV5-1 to TRBJ2-3; the match to TRBD2 covers 8 bases. The germline gives CDR1 SGHRS, CDR2 YFSETQ. The junction had 3 bases not matched to a gene; V was cut back by 2 bases and J by 1 base. The CDR3 runs 15 residues. CDR3 amino acids: CASSFSSGGTDTQYF. The CDR3 nucleotides read TGCGCCAGCAGCTTCAGTAGCGGGGGCACAGATACGCAGTATTTT.

J is TRBJ2-7 and V is TRBV27, with 10 bases matching TRBD2. The CDR3 is 15 amino acids. Germline V gene sequence: CDR1 MNHEY, CDR2 SMNVEV (reference sequence). V was clipped by 7 bases and J by 2 bases; unmatched bases: 8. CDR3 nucleotide sequence: TGTGCCAGCAACGCCCTAGCGGGGGACCCCTACGAGCAGTACTTC. As protein: CASNALAGDPYEQYF.

The chain combines TRBV5-1 with TRBJ2-5; D gene uncertain. This CDR3 contains 14 residues. V gave up 0 bases and J gave up 5 bases, with 11 bases separating them. Germline CDR1 SGHRS, CDR2 YFSETQ. The CDR3 sequence is CASSLADVRETQYF. Here the CDR3 DNA reads TGCGCCAGCAGCTTGGCGGATGTGCGGGAGACCCAGTACTTC.

V and J are TRBV3-1 (or the pseudogene TRBV3-2) and TRBJ2-7; 7 bases fit TRBD2. Germline CDR1 is LGHDT and CDR2 is YNNKEL (reference sequence). With V trimmed by 4 bases and J by 0 bases, 9 bases remained unmatched. The CDR3 is made up of 16 amino acids. The CDR3 nucleotides are TGTGCCAGCAGCCCACTTCCTAGCGGCGTCTCCTACGAGCAGTACTTC. Amino acid sequence: CASSPLPSGVSYEQYF.

In this sample, this clone turned up once. V and J are TRBV5-8 and TRBJ1-1; D unclear. The ends were cut back, 4 bases at V and 1 base at J, with 11 bases in the middle. The CDR3 runs to 14 residues. Per the germline V gene, CDR1 is SGHTS and CDR2 is YDEGEE. The CDR3 sequence is CASSPRGGNTEAFF. The CDR3 nucleotides read TGTGCCAGCAGCCCGCGTGGCGGGAACACTGAAGCTTTCTTT. Based on the CDR3 plus reference TRBV5-8 and TRBJ1-1, the full variable domain is EAGVTQSPTHLIKTRGQQATLRCSPISGHTSVYWYQQALGLGLQFLLWYDEGEERNRGNFPPRFSGRQFPNYSSELNVNALELEDSALYLCASSPRGGNTEAFFGQGTRLTVV.

The J gene is TRBJ2-7, the V gene TRBV19, with D possibly TRBD2 on 5 matching bases. The CDR3 extends over 14 amino acids. The germline V and J ends were trimmed by 3 bases and 0 bases, with 9 bases remaining between them. The germline gives CDR1 LNHDA, CDR2 SQIVND (reference sequence). CDR3 sequence reads: CASSISGSSYEQYF. CDR3 coding DNA: TGTGCCAGTAGTATCTCGGGGAGCTCCTACGAGCAGTACTTC.

The chain is built from TRBV28 and TRBJ2-1; 11 nucleotides agree with TRBD2. The V gene's germline CDR1 is MDHEN and CDR2 SYDVKM. With V trimmed by 2 bases and J by 4 bases, 4 bases remained unmatched. The length of the CDR3 is 16 residues. The CDR3, as DNA: TGTGCCAGCAGTTTACCGGGACTAGCGGCTTACAATGAGCAGTTCTTC. Amino acid sequence: CASSLPGLAAYNEQFF.

The chain recombines TRBV2 with TRBJ2-7, with TRBD2 as a possible D gene (5 bases). Per germline, CDR1 SNHLY and CDR2 FYNNEI. The ends were cut back, 7 bases at V and 6 bases at J, with 13 bases in the middle. CDR3 size: 12 residues. The CDR3 DNA is TGTGCCAGCACCCCAGAAGAGGGCGAGCAGTACTTC. This sequence encodes CASTPEEGEQYF.

This clone appeared a single time. The CDR3 DNA follows: TGTGCCAGCTGCACAGGGAGCTATGGCTACACCTTC. It specifies CASCTGSYGYTF. The rearrangement joins TRBV9 to TRBJ1-2, with D perhaps matching TRBD1 (6 bases). The CDR3 runs to 12 residues. From germline, CDR1 is SGDLS and CDR2 YYNGEE. The V gene lost 7 bases and the J gene lost 4 bases, with 11 bases spanning the gap.

V and J are TRBV6-2 or TRBV6-3 and TRBJ2-1; D is possibly TRBD1 (5 bases). Germline V gives CDR1 MNHEY, CDR2 SVGEGT. V lost 0 bases to trimming and J lost 13 bases, with 10 bases between them. The CDR3 extends over 12 amino acids. Written as DNA, the CDR3 is TGTGCCAGCAGTTACTCGACAGACCTTCAGTTCTTC. As protein: CASSYSTDLQFF.

A few counts support this clone. V is TRBV19 and J is TRBJ1-5; possibly TRBD1 for D (5 bases). V shed 4 bases and J shed 0 bases, with 10 bases lying between them. This CDR3 contains 15 residues. The V gene's germline CDR1 is LNHDA and CDR2 SQIVND (reference sequence). The CDR3 sequence: CASSRGSLSNQPQHF. The CDR3 nucleotides read TGTGCCAGTAGTAGGGGCAGCCTTAGCAATCAGCCCCAGCATTTT. The full variable domain, rest sourced from reference TRBV19 and TRBJ1-5, is DGGITQSPKYLFRKEGQNVTLSCEQNLNHDAMYWYRQDPGQGLRLIYYSQIVNDFQKGDIAEGYSVSREKKESFPLTVTSAQKNPTAFYLCASSRGSLSNQPQHFGDGTRLSIL.

The chain has TRBV7-9 and TRBJ1-1; TRBD1 matches at 10 bases. This CDR3 has 16 residues. Germline V gene sequence: CDR1 SEHNR, CDR2 FQNEAQ (reference sequence). Trimming at V came to 5 bases and at J to 2 bases, leaving 8 bases not matched to a gene. The CDR3 DNA sequence: TGTGCCAGCAGCCACGCGACAGGGGGCAGTAACACTGAAGCTTTCTTT. This codes for CASSHATGGSNTEAFF.

The genes are TRBV6-5 and TRBJ1-4; D remains ambiguous. There are 14 residues in the CDR3. The germline gives CDR1 MNHEY, CDR2 SVGAGI. The V end lost 4 bases, the J end lost 0 bases, and 6 bases lay between the germline ends. The CDR3 nucleotides are TGTGCCAGCAGTTCCGAGACAACTAATGAAAAACTGTTTTTT. It is translated as CASSSETTNEKLFF.

J is TRBJ1-2 and V is TRBV12-3 or TRBV12-4, with a tentative D call TRBD1 (6 bases). Between the trimmed V and J ends, which lost 1 base and 8 bases, there was a span of 11 bases. CDR3 size: 13 residues. CDR3 in DNA: TGTGCCAGCAGTTTAGACAGGGAGGGAGGCTACACCTTC. It specifies CASSLDREGGYTF.

This clone has more than one count but fewer than ten. The CDR3 is CASSDQERGVSYEQYF. The DNA for the CDR3 is TGTGCCAGCAGTGATCAGGAGCGGGGGGTTTCCTACGAGCAGTACTTC. The gene calls are TRBV6-1 and TRBJ2-7; TRBD2 agrees at 9 bases. The V gene's germline CDR1 is MNHNS and CDR2 SASEGT. The CDR3 sequence is 16 residues long. J was trimmed by 1 base and V by 3 bases; bases with no gene match: 7.